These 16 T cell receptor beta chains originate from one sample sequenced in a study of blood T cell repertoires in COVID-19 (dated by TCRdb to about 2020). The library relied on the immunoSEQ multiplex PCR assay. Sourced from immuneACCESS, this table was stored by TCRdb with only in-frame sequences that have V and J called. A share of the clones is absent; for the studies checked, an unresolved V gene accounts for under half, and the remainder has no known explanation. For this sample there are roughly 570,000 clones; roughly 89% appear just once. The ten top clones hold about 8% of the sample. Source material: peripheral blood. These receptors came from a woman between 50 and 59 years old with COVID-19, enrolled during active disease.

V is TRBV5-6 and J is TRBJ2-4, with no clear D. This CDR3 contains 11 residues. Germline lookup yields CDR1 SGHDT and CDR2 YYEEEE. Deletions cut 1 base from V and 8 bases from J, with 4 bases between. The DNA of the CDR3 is TGTGCCAGCAGCTTGCAGGACATTCAGTACTTC. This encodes CASSLQDIQYF.

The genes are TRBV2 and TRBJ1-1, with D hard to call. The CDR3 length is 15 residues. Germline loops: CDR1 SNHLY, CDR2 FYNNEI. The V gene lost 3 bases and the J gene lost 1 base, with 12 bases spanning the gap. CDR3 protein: CASSELESRNTEAFF. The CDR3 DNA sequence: TGTGCCAGCAGTGAGTTGGAGTCCCGGAACACTGAAGCTTTCTTT.

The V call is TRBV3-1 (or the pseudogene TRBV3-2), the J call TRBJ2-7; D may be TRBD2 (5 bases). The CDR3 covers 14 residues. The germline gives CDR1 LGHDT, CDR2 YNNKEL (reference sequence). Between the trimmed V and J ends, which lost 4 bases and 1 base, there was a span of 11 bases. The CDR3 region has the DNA TGTGCCAGCAGCCCATTCGGGGAGTCCTACGAGCAGTACTTC. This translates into CASSPFGESYEQYF.

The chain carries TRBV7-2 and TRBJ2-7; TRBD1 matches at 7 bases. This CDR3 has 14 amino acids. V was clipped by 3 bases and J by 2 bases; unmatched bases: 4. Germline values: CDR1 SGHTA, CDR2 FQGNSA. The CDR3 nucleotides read TGTGCCAGCAGCTTTCTCCAGGGGGCCTACGAGCAGTACTTC. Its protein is CASSFLQGAYEQYF.

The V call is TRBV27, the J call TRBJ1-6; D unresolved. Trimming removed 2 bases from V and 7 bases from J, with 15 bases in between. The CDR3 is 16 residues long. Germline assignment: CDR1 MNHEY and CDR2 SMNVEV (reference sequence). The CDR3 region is CASSLQPAGGNSPLHF. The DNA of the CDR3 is TGTGCCAGCAGTTTACAACCGGCCGGAGGAAATTCACCCCTCCACTTT.

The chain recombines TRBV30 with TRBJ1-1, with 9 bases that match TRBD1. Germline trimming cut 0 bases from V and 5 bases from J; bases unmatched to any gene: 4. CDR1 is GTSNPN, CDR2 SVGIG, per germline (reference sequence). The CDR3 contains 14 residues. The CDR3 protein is CAWSVQGAGTEAFF. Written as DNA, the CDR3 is TGTGCCTGGAGTGTACAGGGGGCCGGGACTGAAGCTTTCTTT.

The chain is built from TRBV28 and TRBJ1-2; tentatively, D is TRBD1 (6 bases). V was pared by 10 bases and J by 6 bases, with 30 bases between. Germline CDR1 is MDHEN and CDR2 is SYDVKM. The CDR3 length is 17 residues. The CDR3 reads CATGVFVKGRMGDGYTF. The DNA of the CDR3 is TGTGCCACAGGGGTTTTTGTGAAGGGGCGGATGGGGGATGGCTACACCTTC.

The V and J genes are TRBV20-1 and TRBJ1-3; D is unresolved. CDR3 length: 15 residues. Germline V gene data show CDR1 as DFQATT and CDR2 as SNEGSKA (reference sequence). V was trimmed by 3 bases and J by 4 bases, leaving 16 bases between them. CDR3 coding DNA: TGCAGTGCTAGTCCAGGACTGGGAGCAGGAAACACCATATATTTT. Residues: CSASPGLGAGNTIYF.

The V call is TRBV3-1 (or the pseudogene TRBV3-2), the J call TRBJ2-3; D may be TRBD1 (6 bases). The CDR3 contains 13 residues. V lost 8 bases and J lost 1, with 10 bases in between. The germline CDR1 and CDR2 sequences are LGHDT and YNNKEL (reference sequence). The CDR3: CASEAGGTDTQYF. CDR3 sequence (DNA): TGTGCCAGCGAAGCAGGGGGCACAGATACGCAGTATTTT.

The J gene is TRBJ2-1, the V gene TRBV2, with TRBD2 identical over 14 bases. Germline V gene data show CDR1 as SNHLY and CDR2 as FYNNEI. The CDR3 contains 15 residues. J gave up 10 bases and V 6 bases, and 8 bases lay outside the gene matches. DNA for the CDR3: TGTGCCAGCAGCGAGACTAGCGGGGGGGTTGGAGAGCAGTTCTTC. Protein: CASSETSGGVGEQFF.

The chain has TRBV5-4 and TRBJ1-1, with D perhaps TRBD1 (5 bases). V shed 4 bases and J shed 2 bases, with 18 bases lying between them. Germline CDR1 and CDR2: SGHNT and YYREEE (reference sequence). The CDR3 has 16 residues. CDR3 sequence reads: CASSPPPGRGNTEAFF. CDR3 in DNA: TGTGCCAGCAGCCCCCCCCCGGGGCGGGGTAACACTGAAGCTTTCTTT.

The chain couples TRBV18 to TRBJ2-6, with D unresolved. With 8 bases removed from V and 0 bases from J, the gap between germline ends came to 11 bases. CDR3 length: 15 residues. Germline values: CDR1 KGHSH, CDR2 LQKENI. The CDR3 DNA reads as TGTGCCAGCCACCGCGCAGGCTCTGGGGCCAACGTCCTGACTTTC. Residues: CASHRAGSGANVLTF.

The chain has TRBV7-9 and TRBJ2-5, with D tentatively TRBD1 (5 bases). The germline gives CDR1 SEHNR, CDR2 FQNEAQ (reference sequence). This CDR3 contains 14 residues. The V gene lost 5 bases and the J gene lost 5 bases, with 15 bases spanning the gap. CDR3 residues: CASSPSSPGETQYF. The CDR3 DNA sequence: TGTGCCAGCAGCCCCTCTAGTCCAGGGGAGACCCAGTACTTC. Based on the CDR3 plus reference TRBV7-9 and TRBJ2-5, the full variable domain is DTGVSQNPRHKITKRGQNVTFRCDPISEHNRLYWYRQTLGQGPEFLTYFQNEAQLEKSRLLSDRFSAERPKGSFSTLEIQRTEQGDSAMYLCASSPSSPGETQYFGPGTRLLVL.

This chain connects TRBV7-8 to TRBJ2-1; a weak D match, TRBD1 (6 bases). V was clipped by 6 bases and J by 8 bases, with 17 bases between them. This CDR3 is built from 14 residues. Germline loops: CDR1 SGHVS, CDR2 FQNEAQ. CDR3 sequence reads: CASSPRVQGDEQFF. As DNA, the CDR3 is TGTGCCAGCAGTCCCCGGGTACAGGGCGATGAGCAGTTCTTC.

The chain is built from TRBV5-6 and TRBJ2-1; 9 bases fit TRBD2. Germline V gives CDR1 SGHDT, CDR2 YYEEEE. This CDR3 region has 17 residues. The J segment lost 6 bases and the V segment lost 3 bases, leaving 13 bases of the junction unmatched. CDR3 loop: CASSSISGTSTGNEQFF. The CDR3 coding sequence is TGTGCCAGCAGCTCTATCTCCGGGACTAGCACGGGCAATGAGCAGTTCTTC.

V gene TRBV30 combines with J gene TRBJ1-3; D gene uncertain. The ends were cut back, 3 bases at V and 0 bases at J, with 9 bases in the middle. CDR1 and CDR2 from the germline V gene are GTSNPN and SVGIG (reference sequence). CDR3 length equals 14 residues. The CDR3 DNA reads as TGTGCCTGGAGCAAGCCATCCTCTGGAAACACCATATATTTT. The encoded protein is CAWSKPSSGNTIYF.